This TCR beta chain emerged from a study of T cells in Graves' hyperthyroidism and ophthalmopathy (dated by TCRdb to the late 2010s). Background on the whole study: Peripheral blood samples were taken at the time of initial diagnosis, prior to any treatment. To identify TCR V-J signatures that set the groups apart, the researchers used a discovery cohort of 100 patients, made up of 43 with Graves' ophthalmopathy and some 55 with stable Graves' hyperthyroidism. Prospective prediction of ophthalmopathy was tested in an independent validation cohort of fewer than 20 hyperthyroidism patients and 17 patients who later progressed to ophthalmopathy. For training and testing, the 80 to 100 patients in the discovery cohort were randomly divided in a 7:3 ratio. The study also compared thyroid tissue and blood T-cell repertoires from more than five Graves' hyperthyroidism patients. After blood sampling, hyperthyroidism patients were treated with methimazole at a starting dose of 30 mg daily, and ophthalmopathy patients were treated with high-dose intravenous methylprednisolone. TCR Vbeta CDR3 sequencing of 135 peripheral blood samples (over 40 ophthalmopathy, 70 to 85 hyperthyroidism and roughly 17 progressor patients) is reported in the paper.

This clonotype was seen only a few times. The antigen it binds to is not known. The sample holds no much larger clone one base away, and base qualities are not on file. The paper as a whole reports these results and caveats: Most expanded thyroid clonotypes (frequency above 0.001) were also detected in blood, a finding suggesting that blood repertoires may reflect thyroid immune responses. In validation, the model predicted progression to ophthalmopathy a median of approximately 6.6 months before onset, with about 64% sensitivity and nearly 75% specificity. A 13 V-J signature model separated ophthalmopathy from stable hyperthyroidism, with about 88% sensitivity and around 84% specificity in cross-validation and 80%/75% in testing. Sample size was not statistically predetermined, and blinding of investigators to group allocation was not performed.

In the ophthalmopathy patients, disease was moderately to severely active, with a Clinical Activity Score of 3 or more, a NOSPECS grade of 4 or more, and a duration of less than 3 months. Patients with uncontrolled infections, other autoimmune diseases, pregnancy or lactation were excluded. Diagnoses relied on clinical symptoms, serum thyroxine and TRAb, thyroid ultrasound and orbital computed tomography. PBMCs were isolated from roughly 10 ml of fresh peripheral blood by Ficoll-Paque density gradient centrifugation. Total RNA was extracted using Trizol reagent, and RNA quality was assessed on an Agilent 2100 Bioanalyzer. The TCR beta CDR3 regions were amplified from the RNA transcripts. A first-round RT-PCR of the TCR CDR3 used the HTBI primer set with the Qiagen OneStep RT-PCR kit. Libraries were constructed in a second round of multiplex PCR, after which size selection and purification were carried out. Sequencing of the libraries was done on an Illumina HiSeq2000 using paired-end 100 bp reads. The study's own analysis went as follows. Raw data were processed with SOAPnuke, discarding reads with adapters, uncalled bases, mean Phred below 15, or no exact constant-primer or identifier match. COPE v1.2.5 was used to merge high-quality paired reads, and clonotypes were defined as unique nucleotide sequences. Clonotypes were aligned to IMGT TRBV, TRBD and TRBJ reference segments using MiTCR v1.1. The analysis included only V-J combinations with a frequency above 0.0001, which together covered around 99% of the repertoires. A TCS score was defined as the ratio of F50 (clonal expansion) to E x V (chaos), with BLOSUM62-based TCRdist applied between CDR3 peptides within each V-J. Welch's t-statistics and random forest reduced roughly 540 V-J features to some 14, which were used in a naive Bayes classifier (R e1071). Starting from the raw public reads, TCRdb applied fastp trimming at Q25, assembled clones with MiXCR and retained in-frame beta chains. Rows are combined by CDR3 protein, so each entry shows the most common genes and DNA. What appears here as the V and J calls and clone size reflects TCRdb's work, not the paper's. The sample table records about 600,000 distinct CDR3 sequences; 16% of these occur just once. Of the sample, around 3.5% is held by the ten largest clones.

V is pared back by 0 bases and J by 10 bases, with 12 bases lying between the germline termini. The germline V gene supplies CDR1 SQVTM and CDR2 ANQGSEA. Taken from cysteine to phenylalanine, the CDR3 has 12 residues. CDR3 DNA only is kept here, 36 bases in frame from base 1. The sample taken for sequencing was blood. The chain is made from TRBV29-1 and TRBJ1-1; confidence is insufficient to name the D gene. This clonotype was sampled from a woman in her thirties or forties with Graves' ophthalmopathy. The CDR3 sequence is CSVEDRKLGAFF. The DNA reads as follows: TGCAGCGTTGAAGATCGAAAACTGGGAGCTTTCTTT.